The 9 T cell receptor beta chains presented below share a single source sample, sequenced in a study of T cells in tumors after PD-1 blockade. Profiled with immunoSEQ multiplex PCR; TCRdb holds only in-frame clones, not every one. The table shows some 66,000 clones, with less than 85% occurring only once. The material was PBMCs, obtained after anti-PD-1 treatment. All receptors come from a human donor with basal cell carcinoma.

The chain employs TRBV6-2 or TRBV6-3 and TRBJ2-6; 7 bases agree with TRBD2. Germline loops: CDR1 MNHEY, CDR2 SVGEGT. V lost 2 bases and J lost 2; bases outside the gene matches: 3. This CDR3 region has 16 residues. CDR3 in amino acids: CASSYPRGAGANVLTF. DNA of the CDR3: TGTGCCAGCAGTTACCCTCGGGGGGCTGGGGCCAACGTCCTGACTTTC.

This chain connects TRBV3-1 (or the pseudogene TRBV3-2) to TRBJ1-2; D ambiguous. Trimming shortened V by 4 bases and J by 1 base, and 7 bases separated the two germline ends. Germline V gene data show CDR1 as LGHDT and CDR2 as YNNKEL (reference sequence). The CDR3 consists of 13 residues. The CDR3 region is CASSLKGNYGYTF. The DNA of the CDR3 is TGTGCCAGCAGCCTTAAGGGTAACTATGGCTACACCTTC.

This sequence joins TRBV12-3 or TRBV12-4 and TRBJ2-5, with D hard to call. Trimming took 3 bases from V and 1 from J, leaving 6 bases between them. There are 13 residues in the CDR3. The CDR3 region is CASSFTGQETQYF. DNA for the CDR3: TGTGCCAGCAGTTTTACGGGCCAAGAGACCCAGTACTTC.

The CDR3 sequence: CASSVVSNSPLHF. The CDR3 coding sequence is TGTGCCAGCAGCGTAGTCTCCAATTCACCCCTCCACTTT. The chain recombines TRBV9 with TRBJ1-6; no firm D call. V gave up 0 bases and J gave up 7 bases, with 5 bases separating them. Germline V gene lookup returns CDR1 SGDLS and CDR2 YYNGEE. The CDR3 covers 13 residues.

The V call is TRBV23-1, the J call TRBJ2-5, with 7 bases matching TRBD2. TRBV23-1 is assigned to the ORF class and has an uncertain function. V was pared by 0 bases and J by 1 base, with 8 bases of the junction left unmatched. The CDR3 has 17 amino acids. The CDR3 DNA is TGCGCCAGCAGTCAATCGGGGCGGGGGAGACCCCAAGAGACCCAGTACTTC. Protein product: CASSQSGRGRPQETQYF.

The chain carries TRBV5-4 and TRBJ2-1; maybe TRBD2 (5 bases). Germline lookup yields CDR1 SGHNT and CDR2 YYREEE (reference sequence). There are 14 residues in the CDR3. Trimming removed 4 bases at V and 5 bases at J, with 13 bases between. The CDR3 DNA sequence: TGTGCCAGCAGCGGGGTGTCGGGGAACAATGAGCAGTTCTTC. This gives the protein CASSGVSGNNEQFF.

CDR3 region: CASSMGRGRSYEQYF. The CDR3 region has the DNA TGTGCCAGTAGTATGGGCAGGGGGCGCTCCTACGAGCAGTACTTC. V usage is TRBV19 and J usage is TRBJ2-7, with 8 bases aligning to TRBD1. Losses at the gene ends were 3 bases for V and 0 bases for J; bases not matched to a gene: 4. CDR1 and CDR2 (germline): LNHDA, SQIVND (reference sequence). This CDR3 region has 15 residues.

The chain is built from TRBV3-1 (or the pseudogene TRBV3-2) and TRBJ1-2, with unresolved D. V lost 6 bases and J lost 0, with 14 bases in between. The length of the CDR3 is 15 residues. CDR1 LGHDT and CDR2 YNNKEL come from the germline V gene (reference sequence). The CDR3 loop is CASRKKREANYGYTF. CDR3 nucleotides: TGTGCCAGCAGGAAAAAAAGGGAAGCTAACTATGGCTACACCTTC.

The chain couples TRBV28 to TRBJ2-7; D is perhaps TRBD1 or TRBD2 (5 bases each). The CDR3 has 15 amino acids. Germline V gene data show CDR1 as MDHEN and CDR2 as SYDVKM. Trimming took off 5 bases at V and 2 bases at J, with 16 bases between the two ends. In DNA, the CDR3 is TGTGCCAGCAGTCCATCCAGGGAGCCCACCTACGAGCAGTACTTC. Residues: CASSPSREPTYEQYF.